This T cell receptor beta chain was recorded in a study of metastatic and nonmetastatic thyroid tumors. About this clone: Its antigen is currently unknown. A read error may produce the germline difference seen at one junction end.

This CDR3 contains 13 residues. Germline V CDR1 and CDR2: DFQATT, SNEGSKA (reference sequence). Whole-study findings and limits: Malignant thyroid tumors reportedly exceeded benign nodules significantly in TCR beta diversity, with the difference appearing in blood and tumor.

TCRdb re-called clones via MiXCR from the PCR reads. The sample consists of tens of thousands of clones, roughly 25% of them appearing once. Treatment of any kind had been given to no patient before thyroid surgery. The sample consisted of blood. The gene calls are TRBV20-1 and TRBJ2-4; 11 bases map to TRBD2. This TCR was sampled from a female donor with papillary thyroid cancer or a benign thyroid nodule (not recorded which). Some clones in this sample may be carry-over from other donors' samples. The CDR3, as DNA: TGCAGTGCTGGAGGACTAGCGGGTGGGAGCTTGGTCTTC. Its translation: CSAGGLAGGSLVF.